The 30 T cell receptor beta chains reported below all come from one sample, sequenced in a study of cytotoxic CD8 clonotypes in ibrutinib-treated CLL. Only in-frame clones appear in the TCRdb table, and some are missing; sequencing was by immunoSEQ multiplex PCR. Among 120,000 to 150,000 clones listed, roughly 77% were seen once. The sample consisted of PBMCs, taken after 12 months of ibrutinib treatment. All receptors come from a human donor with chronic lymphocytic leukemia.

This clone was observed many times. V and J are TRBV7-9 and TRBJ2-7; 9 nucleotides agree with TRBD1. From germline, CDR1 is SEHNR and CDR2 FQNEAQ (reference sequence). The V and J ends lost 4 bases and 0 bases, in that order; junction bases with no gene match: 7. The CDR3 sequence is 16 residues long. The CDR3 spells CASSSYRGPSSYEQYF. DNA for the CDR3: TGTGCCAGCAGCTCGTACAGGGGGCCGAGCTCCTACGAGCAGTACTTC.

This clone was found once. The chain employs TRBV6-5 and TRBJ2-3, with D unresolved. Germline V gene data show CDR1 as MNHEY and CDR2 as SVGAGI. V was pared by 4 bases and J by 5 bases, with 10 bases between. The CDR3 contains 13 residues. The chain's CDR3 is CASSWVIGDTQYF. CDR3 in DNA: TGTGCCAGCAGTTGGGTTATAGGAGATACGCAGTATTTT.

V and J are TRBV18 and TRBJ1-2, with D unresolved. The CDR3 contains 14 residues. Germline-derived CDR1 and CDR2 are KGHSH and LQKENI. The V and J ends lost 2 bases and 7 bases respectively, with 14 bases between them. CDR3 amino acids: CASSPGSGVGGYTF. The CDR3 DNA is TGTGCCAGCTCACCAGGATCCGGGGTGGGTGGCTACACCTTC.

This chain connects TRBV6-5 to TRBJ1-2; the D is unclear. This CDR3 region has 13 residues. V was shortened by 2 bases and J by 7 bases, with 11 bases between the two germline ends. The germline gives CDR1 MNHEY, CDR2 SVGAGI. CDR3 sequence: CASSYGPTAGYTF. The CDR3 region has the DNA TGTGCCAGCAGTTACGGGCCCACGGCTGGCTACACCTTC.

This clone was detected many times. The rearrangement uses TRBV6-5 and TRBJ1-1; the D gene is possibly TRBD1 (6 bases). The CDR3 extends over 14 amino acids. Germline V gene data show CDR1 as MNHEY and CDR2 as SVGAGI. Trimming shortened V by 7 bases and J by 1 base, and 13 bases separated the two germline ends. CDR3 sequence (DNA): TGTGCCAGCACCAAGATACAGGGGAACACTGAAGCTTTCTTT. It yields the protein CASTKIQGNTEAFF.

This clone was seen only once. Here the CDR3 DNA reads TGTGCCAGCAGTGAAGGGACTGTCATGGGCGAGCAGTACTTC. Its protein product is CASSEGTVMGEQYF. The chain is built from TRBV2 and TRBJ2-7; D perhaps matches TRBD2 (5 bases). The V and J ends lost 1 base and 6 bases respectively, with 13 bases between them. This CDR3 contains 14 residues. The germline V gene encodes CDR1 SNHLY and CDR2 FYNNEI. Full variable domain (missing parts from reference TRBV2 and TRBJ2-7): EPEVTQTPSHQVTQMGQEVILRCVPISNHLYFYWYRQILGQKVEFLVSFYNNEISEKSEIFDDQFSVERPDGSNFTLKIRSTKLEDSAMYFCASSEGTVMGEQYFGPGTRLTVT.

The table lists this clone with a few counts. The rearrangement uses TRBV28 and TRBJ1-1; a weak D match, TRBD1 (5 bases). Between the trimmed V and J ends, which lost 7 bases and 10 bases, there was a span of 16 bases. Per the germline V gene, CDR1 is MDHEN and CDR2 is SYDVKM. There are 12 residues in the CDR3. The CDR3 DNA reads TGTGCCAGCACCCCGACCGGGGGTGGAGCTTTCTTT. This translates into CASTPTGGGAFF.

V and J are TRBV27 and TRBJ1-5; 8 nucleotides match TRBD1. Germline trimming cut 6 bases from V and 4 bases from J; bases unmatched to any gene: 2. This CDR3 spans 13 amino acids. Germline lookup yields CDR1 MNHEY and CDR2 SMNVEV (reference sequence). The CDR3 coding sequence is TGTGCCAGCAGGGACAGGGTAAATCAGCCCCAGCATTTT. Translating it yields CASRDRVNQPQHF.

The chain couples TRBV2 to TRBJ2-2; D is possibly TRBD1 or TRBD2 (5 bases each). This CDR3 is 15 amino acids long. Deletions cut 6 bases from V and 4 bases from J, with 15 bases between. Germline loops: CDR1 SNHLY, CDR2 FYNNEI. The chain's CDR3 is CASSDSPRGTGELFF. In DNA, the CDR3 is TGTGCCAGCAGCGACAGCCCCCGGGGCACCGGGGAGCTGTTTTTT.

The chain joins TRBV19 to TRBJ2-7; D unclear. V was shortened by 5 bases and J by 2 bases, with 16 bases between the two germline ends. This CDR3 contains 15 residues. The germline V gene has CDR1 LNHDA and CDR2 SQIVND (reference sequence). DNA for the CDR3: TGTGCCAGTAGTCCCCTAGGTGGCGGTACCTACGAGCAGTACTTC. This encodes CASSPLGGGTYEQYF.

The chain has TRBV6-5 and TRBJ2-7, with D unclear. With 5 bases removed from V and 6 bases from J, the gap between germline ends came to 17 bases. Germline CDR1 MNHEY, CDR2 SVGAGI. This CDR3 is built from 14 residues. CDR3: CASSPQKAVLEQYF. DNA of the CDR3: TGTGCCAGCAGTCCCCAGAAGGCCGTTCTCGAGCAGTACTTC.

V and J are TRBV2 and TRBJ1-2; D gene uncertain. The germline V gene encodes CDR1 SNHLY and CDR2 FYNNEI. V was cut by 0 bases and J by 0 bases, with 8 bases left in between. The CDR3 extends over 15 amino acids. The CDR3: CASSEARVPNYGYTF. In DNA form, the CDR3 reads TGTGCCAGCAGTGAAGCGCGAGTACCTAACTATGGCTACACCTTC.

The chain couples TRBV18 to TRBJ1-4; D not resolved. Trimming pared 2 bases from V and 2 bases from J, leaving 0 bases between. Germline assignment: CDR1 KGHSH and CDR2 LQKENI. The CDR3 runs to 12 residues. The CDR3 sequence: CASSPTNEKLFF. The CDR3 nucleotides read TGTGCCAGCTCACCAACTAATGAAAAACTGTTTTTT.

The chain uses TRBV7-9 and TRBJ2-7; 8 bases agree with TRBD1. J lost 13 bases, V lost 1 base, and 9 bases had no gene match. Germline V CDR1 and CDR2: SEHNR, FQNEAQ (reference sequence). This CDR3 has 13 amino acids. CDR3 sequence: CASSLGNSDRVYF. The CDR3 DNA sequence: TGTGCCAGCAGCTTAGGAAATTCGGACAGGGTATACTTC.

The CDR3 nucleotides read TGCAGCGTCTCTCCTGGGGCCGACACATCTACGGATACGCAGTATTTT. This translates into CSVSPGADTSTDTQYF. This chain joins TRBV29-1 and TRBJ2-3; a weak D match, TRBD1 (5 bases). This CDR3 is built from 16 residues. Germline CDR1 reads SQVTM; CDR2 reads ANQGSEA. V was clipped by 6 bases and J by 6 bases, with 25 bases between them.

The chain carries TRBV7-9 and TRBJ2-7; 13 bases map to TRBD2. Germline V gives CDR1 SEHNR, CDR2 FQNEAQ (reference sequence). CDR3 size: 15 residues. With 1 base clipped from V and 5 bases from J, the junction kept 2 bases outside the gene matches. The CDR3 here is CASSLGTSGSDEQYF. The CDR3 coding sequence is TGTGCCAGCAGCTTAGGGACTAGCGGGAGCGACGAGCAGTACTTC.

This clone has only a few counts. This sequence joins TRBV28 and TRBJ1-5; TRBD1 might be the D (5 bases). Per germline, CDR1 MDHEN and CDR2 SYDVKM. This CDR3 spans 12 amino acids. Trimming pared 2 bases from V and 6 bases from J, leaving 5 bases between. CDR3 region: CASSLDSQPQHF. CDR3 DNA: TGTGCCAGCAGTTTAGACAGTCAGCCCCAGCATTTT.

The chain couples TRBV14 to TRBJ2-7; D remains ambiguous. The CDR3 is 14 amino acids. CDR1 SGHDN and CDR2 FVKESK come from the germline V gene. V lost 4 bases to trimming and J lost 2 bases, with 12 bases between them. In DNA form, the CDR3 reads TGTGCCAGCAGCCGATCAGAATTACCCTACGAGCAGTACTTC. It translates to CASSRSELPYEQYF.

This clone has only one observation. The chain couples TRBV10-1 to TRBJ2-7, with no clear D. V lost 11 bases, J lost 4 bases, and 12 bases lay in between. This CDR3 has 11 amino acids. The germline V gene encodes CDR1 WNHNN and CDR2 SYGVQD (reference sequence). Here the CDR3 reads CAGSPQYEQYF. The CDR3, as DNA: TGCGCCGGTTCTCCCCAGTACGAGCAGTACTTC.

The chain combines TRBV4-2 with TRBJ1-2, with D unresolved. The CDR3 is 14 residues long. The germline V gene encodes CDR1 LGHNA and CDR2 YNFKEQ. The germline V and J ends were trimmed by 3 bases and 4 bases, with 12 bases remaining between them. The CDR3 spells CASSQVERVYGYTF. The DNA of the CDR3 is TGTGCCAGCAGCCAGGTGGAACGGGTCTATGGCTACACCTTC.

This clone was detected once. The chain recombines TRBV6-1 with TRBJ2-1; D not certain. CDR3 length equals 13 residues. From germline, CDR1 is MNHNS and CDR2 SASEGT. The V and J ends lost 1 base and 10 bases respectively, with 11 bases between them. CDR3 sequence (DNA): TGTGCCAGCAGTGAAGGCGCAGCCCTAGAGCAGTTCTTC. As protein: CASSEGAALEQFF.

The chain joins TRBV9 to TRBJ2-3, with 11 positions matching TRBD2. The germline gives CDR1 SGDLS, CDR2 YYNGEE. This CDR3 is built from 17 residues. Germline trimming cut 2 bases from V and 6 bases from J; bases unmatched to any gene: 11. The CDR3 coding sequence is TGTGCCAGCAGCGTGATGCACGGGACTAGCGGATTGGATACGCAGTATTTT. Translation: CASSVMHGTSGLDTQYF. The full variable domain, its missing parts supplied by reference TRBV9 and TRBJ2-3, is DSGVTQTPKHLITATGQRVTLRCSPRSGDLSVYWYQQSLDQGLQFLIQYYNGEERAKGNILERFSAQQFPDLHSELNLSSLELGDSALYFCASSVMHGTSGLDTQYFGPGTRLTVL.

CDR3 sequence reads: CASSKWGLETEAFF. CDR3 bases: TGTGCCAGCAGTAAGTGGGGGTTGGAGACTGAAGCTTTCTTT. The rearrangement links TRBV2 to TRBJ1-1; TRBD1 might be the D (5 bases). Germline CDR1 SNHLY, CDR2 FYNNEI. CDR3 length equals 14 residues. V lost 5 bases and J 5 bases, leaving 15 bases between the germline ends.

In its sample, this clone was seen once. V is TRBV28 and J is TRBJ2-3; 11 nucleotides match TRBD2. The CDR3 spans 16 residues. The germline V gene has CDR1 MDHEN and CDR2 SYDVKM. Trimming took 5 bases from V and 1 from J; bases not matched to a gene: 5. The CDR3 loop is CASSPRLAGRTDTQYF. The CDR3 DNA follows: TGTGCCAGCAGTCCGCGACTAGCGGGGCGCACAGATACGCAGTATTTT.

The rearrangement uses TRBV6-5 and TRBJ2-7; 10 positions agree with TRBD2. This CDR3 contains 14 residues. The V and J ends lost 5 bases and 1 base, in that order; junction bases with no gene match: 2. In germline, CDR1 is MNHEY, CDR2 SVGAGI. CDR3 DNA: TGTGCCAGCAGTAGCGGGAGGGATTCCTACGAGCAGTACTTC. Its translation is CASSSGRDSYEQYF.

The chain couples TRBV7-3 to TRBJ2-4, with D unresolved. Germline CDR1 reads SGHTA; CDR2 reads FQGTGA. V lost 2 bases, J lost 6 bases, and 14 bases lay in between. The CDR3 loop spans 15 amino acids. The CDR3 spells CASSLVPRGANIQYF. The CDR3 DNA follows: TGTGCCAGCAGCTTAGTTCCGAGAGGAGCAAACATTCAGTACTTC.

The chain uses TRBV18 and TRBJ2-3; no clear D. The CDR3 is made up of 11 amino acids. V shed 7 bases and J shed 7 bases, with 9 bases lying between them. CDR1 is KGHSH and CDR2 is LQKENI in the germline V gene. CDR3 amino acids: CASFQSNTQYF. The CDR3, as DNA: TGTGCCAGCTTCCAGTCGAATACGCAGTATTTT.

The genes are TRBV9 and TRBJ1-4, with 9 positions matching TRBD1. In germline, CDR1 is SGDLS, CDR2 YYNGEE. The CDR3 runs to 15 residues. V lost 1 base and J lost 8; bases outside the gene matches: 6. The CDR3 DNA follows: TGTGCCAGCAGCGTATTAGAGGACAGGGGCGAAAAACTGTTTTTT. Amino acids: CASSVLEDRGEKLFF.

This chain links TRBV6-5 with TRBJ2-1, with D unresolved. V lost 5 bases and J lost 3, with 11 bases in between. The CDR3 totals 14 residues. The germline V gene encodes CDR1 MNHEY and CDR2 SVGAGI. The CDR3 bases are TGTGCCAGCAGTCCTGCTTCTGTCTACAATGAGCAGTTCTTC. Translating it yields CASSPASVYNEQFF.

This rearrangement joins TRBV6-5 to TRBJ2-3; the match to TRBD2 covers 8 bases. Unmatched junction bases numbered 2, after V lost 5 bases and J lost 1 base. This CDR3 is 14 amino acids long. The germline CDR1 and CDR2 sequences are MNHEY and SVGAGI. The DNA for the CDR3 is TGTGCCAGCAGTCGAGCGGGGGGCACAGATACGCAGTATTTT. Amino acids: CASSRAGGTDTQYF.